This T cell receptor (beta chain) is drawn from a study of OX40 agonist ivuxolimab in advanced cancers. Study context: Dose-escalation patients had hepatocellular carcinoma, melanoma, renal cell or head and neck cancer. Findings and limits, study-wide: The study found among the lowest clonal expansion in partial responders at 0.1-3.0 mg/kg.

As for this clone: The target antigen is unknown.

Clones were read by immunoSEQ multiplex PCR, and TCRdb kept only the in-frame ones, dropping some. The repertoire holds about 7,700 clones, with roughly 78% as singletons. This CDR3 region has 17 residues. CDR1 is SGHAT and CDR2 is FQNNGV in the germline V gene. After removal of 2 bases from V and 2 bases from J, the junction contained 10 bases not matched to a gene. On cycle 4 day 1 and cycle 7 day 1, as well as at baseline, blood was sampled. The V and J genes are TRBV11-2 and TRBJ2-3, with 7 positions matching TRBD1. Sequenced material: CD4+ or CD8+ T cells sorted from blood, taken in a trial of the OX40 agonist ivuxolimab. The receptor's source is an adult with an advanced solid tumor such as melanoma, head and neck, liver or kidney cancer. As DNA, the CDR3 is TGTGCCAGCAGCTTACCCGGGACAGATATTAACACAGATACGCAGTATTTT. Protein sequence: CASSLPGTDINTDTQYF.